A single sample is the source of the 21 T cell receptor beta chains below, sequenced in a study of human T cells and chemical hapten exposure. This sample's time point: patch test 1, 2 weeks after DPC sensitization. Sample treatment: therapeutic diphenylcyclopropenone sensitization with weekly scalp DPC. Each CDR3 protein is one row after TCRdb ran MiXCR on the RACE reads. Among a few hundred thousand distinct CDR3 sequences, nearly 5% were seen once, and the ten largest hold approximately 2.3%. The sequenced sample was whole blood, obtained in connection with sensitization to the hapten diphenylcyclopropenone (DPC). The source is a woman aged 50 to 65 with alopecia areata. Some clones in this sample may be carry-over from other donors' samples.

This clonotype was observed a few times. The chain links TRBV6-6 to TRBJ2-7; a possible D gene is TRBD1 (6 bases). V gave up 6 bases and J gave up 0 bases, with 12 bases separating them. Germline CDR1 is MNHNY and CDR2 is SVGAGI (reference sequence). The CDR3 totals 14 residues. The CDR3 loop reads CASRVRDISYEQYF. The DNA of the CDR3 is TGTGCCAGCAGGGTCCGGGACATCTCCTACGAGCAGTACTTC.

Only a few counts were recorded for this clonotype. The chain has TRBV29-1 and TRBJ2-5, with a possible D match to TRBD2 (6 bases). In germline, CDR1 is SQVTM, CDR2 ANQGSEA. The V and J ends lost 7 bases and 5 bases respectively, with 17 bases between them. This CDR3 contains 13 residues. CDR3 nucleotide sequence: TGCAGCGCCTTCCTAGGGGCGGGGGAGACCCAGTACTTC. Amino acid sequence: CSAFLGAGETQYF.

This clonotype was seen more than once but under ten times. CDR3 DNA: TGTGCCAGCAGCCTCATGGGGGGCTACGAGCAGTACTTC. Its protein is CASSLMGGYEQYF. This sequence joins TRBV12-3 or TRBV12-4 and TRBJ2-7, with D possibly TRBD2 on 6 matching bases. This CDR3 has 13 residues. V shed 6 bases and J shed 3 bases, with 12 bases lying between them.

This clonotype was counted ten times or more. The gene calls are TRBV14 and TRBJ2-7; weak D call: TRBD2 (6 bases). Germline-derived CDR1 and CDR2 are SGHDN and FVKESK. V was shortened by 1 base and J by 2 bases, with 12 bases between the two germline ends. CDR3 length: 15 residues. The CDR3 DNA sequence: TGTGCCAGCAGCCAAGGCTGGGCGGGACCCTACGAGCAGTACTTC. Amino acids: CASSQGWAGPYEQYF. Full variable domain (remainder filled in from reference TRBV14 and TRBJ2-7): EAGVTQFPSHSVIEKGQTVTLRCDPISGHDNLYWYRRVMGKEIKFLLHFVKESKQDESGMPNNRFLAERTGGTYSTLKVQPAELEDSGVYFCASSQGWAGPYEQYFGPGTRLTVT.

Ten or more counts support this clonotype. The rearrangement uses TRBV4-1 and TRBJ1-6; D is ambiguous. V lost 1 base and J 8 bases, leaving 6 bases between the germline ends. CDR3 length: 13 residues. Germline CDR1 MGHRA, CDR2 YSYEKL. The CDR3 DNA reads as TGCGCCAGCAGCCAAGCGGCGTATTCACCCCTCCACTTT. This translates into CASSQAAYSPLHF.

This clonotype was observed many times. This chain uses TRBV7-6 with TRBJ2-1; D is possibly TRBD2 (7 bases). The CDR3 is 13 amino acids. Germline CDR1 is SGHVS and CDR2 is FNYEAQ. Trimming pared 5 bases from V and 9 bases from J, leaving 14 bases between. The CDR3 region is CASSQGRESEQFF. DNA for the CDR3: TGTGCCAGCAGCCAGGGGCGGGAGAGTGAGCAGTTCTTC.

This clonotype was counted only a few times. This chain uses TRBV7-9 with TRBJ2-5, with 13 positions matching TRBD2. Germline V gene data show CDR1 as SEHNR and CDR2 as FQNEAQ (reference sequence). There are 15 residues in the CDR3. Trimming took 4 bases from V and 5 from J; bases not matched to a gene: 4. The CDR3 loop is CASSSWTSGSETQYF. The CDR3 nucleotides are TGTGCCAGCAGCTCTTGGACTAGCGGGAGTGAGACCCAGTACTTC.

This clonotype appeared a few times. The CDR3: CSARGPSSTDTQYF. CDR3 in DNA: TGCAGTGCTAGAGGTCCTAGTAGCACAGATACGCAGTATTTT. The chain has TRBV20-1 and TRBJ2-3; D ambiguous. The CDR3 runs to 14 residues. CDR1 DFQATT and CDR2 SNEGSKA come from the germline V gene (reference sequence). The V end lost 1 base, the J end lost 0 bases, and 8 bases lay between the germline ends.

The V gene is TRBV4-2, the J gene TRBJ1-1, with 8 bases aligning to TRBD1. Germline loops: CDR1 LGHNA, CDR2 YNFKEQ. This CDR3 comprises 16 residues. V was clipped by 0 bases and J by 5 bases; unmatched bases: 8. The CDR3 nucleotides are TGTGCCAGCAGCCAAGATCCGGCAGGGGGCCGGACTGAAGCTTTCTTT. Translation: CASSQDPAGGRTEAFF.

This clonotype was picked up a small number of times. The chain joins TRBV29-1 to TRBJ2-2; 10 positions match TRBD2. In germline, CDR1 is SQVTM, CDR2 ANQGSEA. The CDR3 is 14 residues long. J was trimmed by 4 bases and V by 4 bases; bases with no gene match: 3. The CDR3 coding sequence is TGCAGCGTTGCGACTAGCGGGCGCACCGGGGAGCTGTTTTTT. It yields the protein CSVATSGRTGELFF.

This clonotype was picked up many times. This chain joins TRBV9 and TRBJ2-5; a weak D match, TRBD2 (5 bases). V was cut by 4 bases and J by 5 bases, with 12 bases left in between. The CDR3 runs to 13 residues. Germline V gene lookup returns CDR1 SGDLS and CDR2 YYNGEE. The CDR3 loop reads CASSPSGFETQYF. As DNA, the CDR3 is TGTGCCAGCAGCCCATCGGGGTTCGAGACCCAGTACTTC. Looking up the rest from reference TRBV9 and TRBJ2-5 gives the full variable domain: DSGVTQTPKHLITATGQRVTLRCSPRSGDLSVYWYQQSLDQGLQFLIQYYNGEERAKGNILERFSAQQFPDLHSELNLSSLELGDSALYFCASSPSGFETQYFGPGTRLLVL.

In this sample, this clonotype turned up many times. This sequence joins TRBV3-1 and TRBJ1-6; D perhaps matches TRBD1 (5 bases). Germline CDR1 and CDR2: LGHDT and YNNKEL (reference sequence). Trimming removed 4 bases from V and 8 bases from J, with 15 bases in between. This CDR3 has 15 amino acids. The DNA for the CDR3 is TGTGCCAGCAGCCTCGCCCAGGGCGGTCATTCACCCCTCCACTTT. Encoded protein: CASSLAQGGHSPLHF. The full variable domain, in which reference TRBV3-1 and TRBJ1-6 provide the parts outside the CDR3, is DTAVSQTPKYLVTQMGNDKSIKCEQNLGHDTMYWYKQDSKKFLKIMFSYNNKELIINETVPNRFSPKSPDKAHLNLHINSLELGDSAVYFCASSLAQGGHSPLHFGNGTRLTVT.

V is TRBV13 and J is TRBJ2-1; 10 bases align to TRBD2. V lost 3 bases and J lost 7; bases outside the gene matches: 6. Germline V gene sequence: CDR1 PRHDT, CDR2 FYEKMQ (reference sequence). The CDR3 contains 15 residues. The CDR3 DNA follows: TGTGCCAGCAGCTTTGCTAGCGGGAGCGGGAATGAGCAGTTCTTC. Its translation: CASSFASGSGNEQFF.

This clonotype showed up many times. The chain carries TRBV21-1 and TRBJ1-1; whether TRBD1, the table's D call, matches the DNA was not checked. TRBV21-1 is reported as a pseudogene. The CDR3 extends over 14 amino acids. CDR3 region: CASSGGGASTEAFF. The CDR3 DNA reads TGTGCCAGCAGTGGGGGGGGCGCCTCCACTGAAGCTTTCTTT.

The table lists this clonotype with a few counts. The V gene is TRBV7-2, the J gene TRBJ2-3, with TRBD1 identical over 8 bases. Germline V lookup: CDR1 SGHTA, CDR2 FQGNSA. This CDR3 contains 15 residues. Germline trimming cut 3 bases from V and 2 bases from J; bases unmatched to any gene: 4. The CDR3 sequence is CASSFRDRTTDTQYF. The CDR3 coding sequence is TGTGCCAGCAGCTTCCGGGACAGGACCACAGATACGCAGTATTTT.

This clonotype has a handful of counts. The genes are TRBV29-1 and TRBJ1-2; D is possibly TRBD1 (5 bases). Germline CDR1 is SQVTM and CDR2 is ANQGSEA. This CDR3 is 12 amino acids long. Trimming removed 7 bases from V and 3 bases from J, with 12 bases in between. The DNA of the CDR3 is TGCAGCGACCAGGGAGATGACTATGGCTACACCTTC. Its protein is CSDQGDDYGYTF.

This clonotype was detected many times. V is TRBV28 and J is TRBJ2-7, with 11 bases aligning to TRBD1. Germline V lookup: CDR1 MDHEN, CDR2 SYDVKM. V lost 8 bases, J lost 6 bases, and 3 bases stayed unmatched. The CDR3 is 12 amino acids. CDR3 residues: CASWTGGTEQYF. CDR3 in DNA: TGTGCCAGCTGGACAGGGGGCACCGAGCAGTACTTC.

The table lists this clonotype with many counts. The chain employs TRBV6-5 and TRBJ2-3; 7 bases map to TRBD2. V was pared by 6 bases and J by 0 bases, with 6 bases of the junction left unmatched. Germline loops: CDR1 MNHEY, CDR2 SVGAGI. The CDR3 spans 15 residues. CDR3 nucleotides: TGTGCCAGCAGCCCAATGGGGGGGAGCACAGATACGCAGTATTTT. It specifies CASSPMGGSTDTQYF.

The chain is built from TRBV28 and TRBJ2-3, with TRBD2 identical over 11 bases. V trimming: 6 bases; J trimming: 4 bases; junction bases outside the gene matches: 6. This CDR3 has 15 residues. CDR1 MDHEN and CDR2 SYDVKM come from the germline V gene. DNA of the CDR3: TGTGCCAGCAGGAGTAGCGGGAGGGCCCCAGATACGCAGTATTTT. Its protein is CASRSSGRAPDTQYF.

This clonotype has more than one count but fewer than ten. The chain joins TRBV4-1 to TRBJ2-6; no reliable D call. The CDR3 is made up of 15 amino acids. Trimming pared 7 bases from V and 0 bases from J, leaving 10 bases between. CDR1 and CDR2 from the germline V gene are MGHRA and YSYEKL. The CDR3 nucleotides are TGCGCCAGCATGTACAGACTCTCTGGGGCCAACGTCCTGACTTTC. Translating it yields CASMYRLSGANVLTF.

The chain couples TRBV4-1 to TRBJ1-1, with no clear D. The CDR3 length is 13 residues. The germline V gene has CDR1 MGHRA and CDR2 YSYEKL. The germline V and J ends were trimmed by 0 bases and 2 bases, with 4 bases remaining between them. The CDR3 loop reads CASSQDANTEAFF. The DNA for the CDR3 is TGCGCCAGCAGCCAAGATGCAAACACTGAAGCTTTCTTT.